This T cell receptor beta chain was retrieved from a study of radiation and T cells in renal cell carcinoma. Details on this clone: What it recognizes is unknown.

Time point meaning: blood 4 weeks post-SBRT, at nephrectomy. Treatment: 15 Gy SBRT to primary tumor, nephrectomy 4 weeks later. Nephrectomy followed 15 Gy stereotactic body radiation by 4 weeks. After SBRT, blood was collected at 2 and 4 weeks, plus baseline. CDR1 is MNHEY and CDR2 is SVGAGI in the germline V gene. J gave up 4 bases and V 8 bases, and 2 bases lay outside the gene matches. This CDR3 is built from 12 residues. Some clones are missing from TCRdb's copy, which holds only in-frame ones; the method was immunoSEQ multiplex PCR. The profile covers around 100,000 clones, with approximately 82% appearing a single time and roughly 7.6% taken by the ten largest. Study-wide findings and caveats: Pretreatment tumor biopsies were lacking, so baseline clonotypes are unknown. Top tumor clonotypes rose in blood 2 weeks post-radiation, then contracted.

This clonotype was obtained from a man aged 60-69 years with renal cell carcinoma. This material consisted of blood, taken from a patient whose treatment included radiotherapy and nephrectomy. V is TRBV6-5 and J is TRBJ1-1; 9 bases agree with TRBD1. The DNA of the CDR3 is TGTGCCAGCGGGACAGGGAGCACTGAAGCTTTCTTT. Translating it yields CASGTGSTEAFF.